What follows is one T cell receptor (beta chain) and its context. Its antigen is undetermined. Trimming removed 4 bases at V and 2 bases at J, with 12 bases between. This CDR3 has 13 amino acids. Germline lookup yields CDR1 SQVTM and CDR2 ANQGSEA. Use of 60 Vbeta and 13 Jbeta primers characterized the PCR. TCRdb's table, derived via immunoSEQ multiplex PCR, lists solely in-frame clones and lacks some. The sample has over 200,000 clones, more than 75% seen once; the top ten hold more than 5%. The sample belongs to a study of cytomegalovirus exposure and HLA in healthy donors. Study in general: A preliminary data release comprised tens of millions of unique TCRs obtained from HLA-typed donors. Findings of the study overall: The study listed 164 cytomegalovirus-associated TCR beta chains. Presence/absence analyses rested on an assumption that sequencing depth was roughly uniform across donors.

The sequence was collected from a woman aged 40 to 55 in good health and CMV-seropositive. J is TRBJ2-7 and V is TRBV29-1, with D unresolved. The sample consisted of PBMCs. For the CDR3, the DNA is TGCAGCGTTGGCCCGGGTCGGGCCTACGAGCAGTACTTC. Amino acids: CSVGPGRAYEQYF.